This TCR beta chain was documented in a study of T cell repertoires in cytomegalovirus infection (dated by TCRdb to the late 2010s). Regarding the complete study: Recently identified HLA-C-restricted CMV epitopes, whose presentation resists viral immunomodulation, were targeted by peptide stimulations together with well-studied HLA-B-restricted epitopes. Donor HLA type was relevant to the analysis, as public TCR beta signatures indicated carriage of CMV infection together with the matching HLA type. On the study overall, not on this receptor specifically: In both this cohort and an independent cohort of approximately 350 donors, the cumulative frequency of public TCR beta family members distinguished carriers of CMV infection plus the relevant HLA type. In the ex vivo response, HLA-C-restricted CMV-specific TCR beta clonotypes were dominant, and in two of eight donors the single most frequent clonotype came from this HLA-C-restricted group.

This clonotype was seen a handful of times. Its recognized antigen is unknown. Base qualities are not provided; no much larger clone lies one nucleotide away. Including cysteine and phenylalanine, the CDR3 has 15 amino acids. Here the CDR3 DNA is all that survives: 45 bases in frame from base 1. Taken from the germline V gene (reference sequence), the CDR1 and CDR2 loops are SEHNR and FQNEAQ. V and J are trimmed by 5 bases and 3 bases, and the gene matches miss 9 bases of the junction. Instrument on record: Illumina HiSeq 1500. Through fastp at Q25 and MiXCR, TCRdb rebuilt clones from the public reads, retaining in-frame beta chains. Merged by CDR3 protein, the rows form single entries marked with the most common genes and DNA. Within this sample are some 130,000 distinct CDR3 sequences, with around 32% of them counted one time only. Of the sample, around 50% is held by the ten largest clones. The treatment or condition label on this specimen signifies: in vitro stimulation with specific CMV peptide epitopes to enrich CMV-specific T cells.

This clonotype originated in a human donor in good health (CMV status not recorded). Some clones in this sample may be carry-over from other donors' samples. The rearranged chain carries TRBV7-9 and TRBJ2-7; 8 central nucleotides agree with TRBD1. Sequencing was performed on CD8+ T cells from cultured PBMCs, taken from culture after CMV antigen stimulation. The CDR3 amino acid sequence is: CASSLVGTGFYEQYF. The DNA sequence reads TGTGCCAGCAGCCTAGTAGGGACAGGCTTCTACGAGCAGTACTTC.